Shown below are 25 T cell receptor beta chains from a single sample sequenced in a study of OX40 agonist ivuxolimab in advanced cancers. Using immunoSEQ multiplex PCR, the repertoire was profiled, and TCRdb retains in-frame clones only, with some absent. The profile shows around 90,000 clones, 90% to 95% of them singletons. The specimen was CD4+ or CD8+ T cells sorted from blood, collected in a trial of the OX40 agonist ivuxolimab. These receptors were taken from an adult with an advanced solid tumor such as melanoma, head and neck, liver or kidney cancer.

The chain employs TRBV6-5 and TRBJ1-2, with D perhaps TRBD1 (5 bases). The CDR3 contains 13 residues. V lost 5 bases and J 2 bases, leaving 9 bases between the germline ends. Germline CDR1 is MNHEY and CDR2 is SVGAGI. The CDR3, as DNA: TGTGCCAGCAGTGTGCCAGGGAACTATGGCTACACCTTC. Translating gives CASSVPGNYGYTF.

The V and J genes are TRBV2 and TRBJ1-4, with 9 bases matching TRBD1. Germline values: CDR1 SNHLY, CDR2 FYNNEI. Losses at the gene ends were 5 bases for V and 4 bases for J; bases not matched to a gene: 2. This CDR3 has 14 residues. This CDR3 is CASSKGQGNEKLFF. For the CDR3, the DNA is TGTGCCAGCAGTAAGGGACAGGGTAATGAAAAACTGTTTTTT.

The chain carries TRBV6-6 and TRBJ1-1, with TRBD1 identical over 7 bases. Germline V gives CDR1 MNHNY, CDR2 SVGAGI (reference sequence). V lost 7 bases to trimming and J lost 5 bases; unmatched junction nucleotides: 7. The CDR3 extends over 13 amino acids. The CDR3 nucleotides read TGTGCCAGCACCAGAACCAGGGGGACTGAAGCTTTCTTT. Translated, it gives CASTRTRGTEAFF.

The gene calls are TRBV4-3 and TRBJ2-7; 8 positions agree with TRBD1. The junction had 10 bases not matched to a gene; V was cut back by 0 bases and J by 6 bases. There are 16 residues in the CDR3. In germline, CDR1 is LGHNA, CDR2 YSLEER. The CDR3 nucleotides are TGCGCCAGCAGCCAAGATTTTCCGCGACAGGGGTTCGAGCAGTACTTC. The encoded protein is CASSQDFPRQGFEQYF.

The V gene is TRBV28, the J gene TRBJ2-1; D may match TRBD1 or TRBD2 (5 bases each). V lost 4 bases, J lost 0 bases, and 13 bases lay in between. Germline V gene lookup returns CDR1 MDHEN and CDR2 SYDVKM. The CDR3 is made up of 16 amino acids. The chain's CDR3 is CASSSPSGTSYNEQFF. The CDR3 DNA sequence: TGTGCCAGCAGTTCCCCATCCGGGACCTCCTACAATGAGCAGTTCTTC.

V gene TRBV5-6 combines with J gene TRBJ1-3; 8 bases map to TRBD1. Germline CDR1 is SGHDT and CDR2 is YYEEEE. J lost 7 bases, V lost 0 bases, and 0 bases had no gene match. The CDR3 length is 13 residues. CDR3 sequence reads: CASSLAGGNTIYF. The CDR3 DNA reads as TGTGCCAGCAGCTTGGCAGGGGGCAACACCATATATTTT.

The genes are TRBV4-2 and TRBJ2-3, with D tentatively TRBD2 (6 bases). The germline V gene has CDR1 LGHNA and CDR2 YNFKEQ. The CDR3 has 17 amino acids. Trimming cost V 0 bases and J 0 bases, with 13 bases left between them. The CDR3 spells CASSQDHLATSTDTQYF. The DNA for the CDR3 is TGTGCCAGCAGCCAAGATCATCTAGCGACTAGCACAGATACGCAGTATTTT.

CDR3 DNA: TGTGCCAGCACCGACAGGGCCGATCAGCCCCAGCATTTT. It codes for CASTDRADQPQHF. The V gene is TRBV2, the J gene TRBJ1-5; 7 nucleotides match TRBD1. CDR1 is SNHLY and CDR2 is FYNNEI in the germline V gene. The CDR3 is made up of 13 amino acids. J gave up 5 bases and V 7 bases, and 5 bases lay outside the gene matches.

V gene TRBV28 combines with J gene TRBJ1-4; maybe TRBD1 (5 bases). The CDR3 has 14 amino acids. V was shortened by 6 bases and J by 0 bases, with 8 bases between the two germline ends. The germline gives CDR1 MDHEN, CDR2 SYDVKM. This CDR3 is CASRGDATNEKLFF. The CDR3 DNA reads TGTGCCAGCAGGGGGGATGCAACTAATGAAAAACTGTTTTTT.

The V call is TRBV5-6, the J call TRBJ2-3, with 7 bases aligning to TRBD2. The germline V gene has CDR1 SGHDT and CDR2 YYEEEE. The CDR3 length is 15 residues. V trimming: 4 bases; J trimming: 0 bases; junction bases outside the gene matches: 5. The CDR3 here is CASSVGTTSTDTQYF. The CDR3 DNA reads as TGTGCCAGCAGCGTCGGGACTACTAGCACAGATACGCAGTATTTT.

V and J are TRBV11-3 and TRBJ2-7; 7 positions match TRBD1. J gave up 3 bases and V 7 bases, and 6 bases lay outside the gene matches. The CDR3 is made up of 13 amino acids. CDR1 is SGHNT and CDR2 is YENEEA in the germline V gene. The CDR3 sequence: CASTSDRDYEQYF. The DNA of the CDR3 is TGTGCCAGCACCTCCGACAGGGACTACGAGCAGTACTTC.

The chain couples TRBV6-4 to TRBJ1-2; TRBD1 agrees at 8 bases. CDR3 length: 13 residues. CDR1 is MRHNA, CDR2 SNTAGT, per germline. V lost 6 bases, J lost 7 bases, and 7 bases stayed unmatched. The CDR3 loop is CASSAQGDSGYTF. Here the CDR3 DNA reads TGTGCCAGCAGCGCACAGGGGGACAGTGGCTACACCTTC.

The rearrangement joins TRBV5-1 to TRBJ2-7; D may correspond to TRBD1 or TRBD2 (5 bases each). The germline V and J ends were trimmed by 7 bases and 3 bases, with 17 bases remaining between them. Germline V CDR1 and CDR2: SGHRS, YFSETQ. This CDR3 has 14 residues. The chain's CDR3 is CASRPRDGSYEQYF. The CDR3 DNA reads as TGCGCCAGCCGCCCCCGGGACGGAAGCTACGAGCAGTACTTC.

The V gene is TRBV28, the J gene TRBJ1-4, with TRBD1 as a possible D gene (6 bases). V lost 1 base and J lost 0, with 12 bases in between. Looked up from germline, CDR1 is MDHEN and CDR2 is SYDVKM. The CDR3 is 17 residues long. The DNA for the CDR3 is TGTGCCAGCAGTTTATTGGGGGCCCGAGCAACTAATGAAAAACTGTTTTTT. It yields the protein CASSLLGARATNEKLFF. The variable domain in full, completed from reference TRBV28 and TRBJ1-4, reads DVKVTQSSRYLVKRTGEKVFLECVQDMDHENMFWYRQDPGLGLRLIYFSYDVKMKEKGDIPEGYSVSREKKERFSLILESASTNQTSMYLCASSLLGARATNEKLFFGSGTQLSVL.

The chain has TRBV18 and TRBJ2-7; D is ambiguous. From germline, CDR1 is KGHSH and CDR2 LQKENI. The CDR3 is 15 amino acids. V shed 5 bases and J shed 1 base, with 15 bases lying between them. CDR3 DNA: TGTGCCAGCTCAACTTCTTGGACGGTTTCCTACGAGCAGTACTTC. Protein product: CASSTSWTVSYEQYF.

Written as DNA, the CDR3 is TGTGCCAGTAGTATAATGGGACAAGTTAATGAAAAACTGTTTTTT. Translation: CASSIMGQVNEKLFF. The genes are TRBV19 and TRBJ1-4; D might be TRBD1 (6 bases). V was cut by 2 bases and J by 4 bases, with 11 bases left in between. The CDR3 is 15 residues long. Germline V gene sequence: CDR1 LNHDA, CDR2 SQIVND (reference sequence).

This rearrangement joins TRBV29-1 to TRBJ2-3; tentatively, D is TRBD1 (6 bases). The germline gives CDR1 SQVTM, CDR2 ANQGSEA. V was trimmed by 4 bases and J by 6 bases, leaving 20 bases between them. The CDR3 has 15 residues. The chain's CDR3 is CSVVRLGRGRDTQYF. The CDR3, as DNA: TGCAGCGTTGTCCGCTTAGGCAGGGGCCGGGATACGCAGTATTTT.

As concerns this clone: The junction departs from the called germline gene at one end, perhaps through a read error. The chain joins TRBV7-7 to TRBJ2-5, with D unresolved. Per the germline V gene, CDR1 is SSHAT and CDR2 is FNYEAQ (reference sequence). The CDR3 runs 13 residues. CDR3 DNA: TGTGCTAGCAGCTTAGTTGGCCAAGAGACCCAGTACTTC. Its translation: CASSLVGQETQYF.

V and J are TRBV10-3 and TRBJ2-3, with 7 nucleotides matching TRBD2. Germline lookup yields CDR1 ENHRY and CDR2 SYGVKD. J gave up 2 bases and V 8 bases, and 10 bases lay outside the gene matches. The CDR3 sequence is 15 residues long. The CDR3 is CAIAWSSGYTDTQYF. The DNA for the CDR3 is TGTGCCATCGCCTGGAGTAGCGGGTACACAGATACGCAGTATTTT.

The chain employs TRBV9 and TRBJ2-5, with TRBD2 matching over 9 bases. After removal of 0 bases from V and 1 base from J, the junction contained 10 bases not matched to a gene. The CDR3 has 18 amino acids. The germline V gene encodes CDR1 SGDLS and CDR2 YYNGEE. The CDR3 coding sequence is TGTGCCAGCAGCGTAGGGGTAGCGGGAGCGAATCTCCAAGAGACCCAGTACTTC. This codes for CASSVGVAGANLQETQYF.

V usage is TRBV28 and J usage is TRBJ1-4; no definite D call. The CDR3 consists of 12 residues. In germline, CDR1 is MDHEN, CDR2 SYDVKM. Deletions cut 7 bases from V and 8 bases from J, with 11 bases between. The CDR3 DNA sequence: TGTGCCAGCACCGCCGAGGCGGAAAAACTGTTTTTT. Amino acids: CASTAEAEKLFF. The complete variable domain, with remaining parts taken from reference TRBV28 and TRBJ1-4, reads DVKVTQSSRYLVKRTGEKVFLECVQDMDHENMFWYRQDPGLGLRLIYFSYDVKMKEKGDIPEGYSVSREKKERFSLILESASTNQTSMYLCASTAEAEKLFFGSGTQLSVL.

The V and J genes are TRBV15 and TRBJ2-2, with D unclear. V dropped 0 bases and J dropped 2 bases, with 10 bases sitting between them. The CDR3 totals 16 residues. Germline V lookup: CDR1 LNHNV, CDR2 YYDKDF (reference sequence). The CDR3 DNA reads TGTGCCACCAGCAGAGATCCGGGTTCCAACACCGGGGAGCTGTTTTTT. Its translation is CATSRDPGSNTGELFF.

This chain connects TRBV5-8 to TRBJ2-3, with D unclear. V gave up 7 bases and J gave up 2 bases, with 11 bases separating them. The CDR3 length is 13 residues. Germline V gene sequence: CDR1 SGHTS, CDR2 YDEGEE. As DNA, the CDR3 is TGTGCCAGCTTGAACCGGATCACAGATACGCAGTATTTT. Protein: CASLNRITDTQYF.

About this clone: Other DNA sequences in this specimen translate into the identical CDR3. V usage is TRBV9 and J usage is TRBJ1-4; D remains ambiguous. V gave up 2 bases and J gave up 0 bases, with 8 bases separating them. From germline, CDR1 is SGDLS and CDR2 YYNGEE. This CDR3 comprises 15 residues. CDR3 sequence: CASSVGPATNEKLFF. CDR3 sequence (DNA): TGTGCCAGCAGCGTGGGCCCTGCAACTAATGAAAAACTGTTTTTT.

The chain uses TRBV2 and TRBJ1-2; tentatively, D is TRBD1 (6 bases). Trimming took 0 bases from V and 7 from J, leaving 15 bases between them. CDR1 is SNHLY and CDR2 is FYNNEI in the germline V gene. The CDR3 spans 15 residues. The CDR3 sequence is CASSEAGGISGGYTF. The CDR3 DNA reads TGTGCCAGCAGTGAAGCAGGGGGAATAAGTGGTGGCTACACCTTC.